This TCR beta chain was obtained from a study of T-cell reconstitution after alpha-beta-depleted transplantation in children. Unique molecular identifiers were incorporated into the prepared TCRbeta library. TCRdb re-called the PCR reads with MiXCR, one entry per CDR3 protein. Seen here are approximately 800,000 distinct CDR3 sequences, roughly 15% observed once, and the top ten hold approximately 4.5%. Germline CDR1 reads DFQATT; CDR2 reads SNEGSKA (reference sequence). V lost 2 bases, J lost 2 bases, and 13 bases lay in between. This CDR3 contains 15 residues. The TCR originated in a male patient between 5 and 17 years old who had a stem cell transplant for acute lymphoblastic leukemia, so the T cells may come from the graft donor. This rearrangement joins TRBV20-1 to TRBJ1-5, with a possible D match to TRBD1 (5 bases). The material was PBMCs, mostly from graft donor cells, obtained 360 days after TCRalphabeta/CD19-depleted stem cell transplant. CDR3 coding DNA: TGCAGTGCTAGACCAGGGTTTAGGGGCAATCAGCCCCAGCATTTT. Translated, it gives CSARPGFRGNQPQHF.